The 3 T cell receptor beta chains below were found in one sample sequenced in a study of cytomegalovirus exposure and HLA in healthy donors. PCR used 60 Vbeta primers and 13 Jbeta primers. Here immunoSEQ multiplex PCR was the method, and the copy in TCRdb shows in-frame clones only, minus some. The sample includes about 160,000 clones, approximately 78% of them seen just once. Sample: PBMCs. Receptors were obtained from a male donor in good health and CMV-seronegative.

This chain joins TRBV25-1 and TRBJ1-6; D is unclear. The CDR3 runs to 13 residues. V dropped 2 bases and J dropped 9 bases, with 8 bases sitting between them. Germline lookup yields CDR1 MGHDK and CDR2 SYGVNS. The CDR3 DNA reads as TGTGCCAGCAGTGAACGGGGTAGTTCACCCCTCCACTTT. This translates into CASSERGSSPLHF.

The CDR3 region is CASRPWDREETQYF. CDR3 coding DNA: TGTGCCAGCAGGCCCTGGGACAGGGAAGAGACCCAGTACTTC. V and J are TRBV2 and TRBJ2-5, with 9 bases aligning to TRBD1. The CDR3 spans 14 residues. Trimming removed 6 bases from V and 3 bases from J; junction bases left unmatched: 5. Germline V gene sequence: CDR1 SNHLY, CDR2 FYNNEI. Drawing the rest from reference TRBV2 and TRBJ2-5, the complete variable domain is EPEVTQTPSHQVTQMGQEVILRCVPISNHLYFYWYRQILGQKVEFLVSFYNNEISEKSEIFDDQFSVERPDGSNFTLKIRSTKLEDSAMYFCASRPWDREETQYFGPGTRLLVL.

This clone was counted between two and nine times. The chain links TRBV7-2 to TRBJ2-4; tentative D call: TRBD1 (5 bases). Per the germline V gene, CDR1 is SGHTA and CDR2 is FQGNSA. The CDR3 runs to 13 residues. Trimming stripped 2 bases from V and 8 bases from J, with 10 bases between. CDR3: CASSLQGGDIQYF. In DNA form, the CDR3 reads TGTGCCAGCAGCTTACAGGGTGGGGACATTCAGTACTTC.